A single sample gave rise to the 13 T cell receptor beta chains below, sequenced in a study of control samples from healthy donors and cancer patients. Repertoires were generated with immunoSEQ multiplex PCR, while TCRdb's copy carries only in-frame clones and drops some. This table has 75,000 to 95,000 clones, about 89% appearing once. The sequenced material came from PBMCs. The receptors stem from a woman between 45 and 65 years old with colorectal cancer.

The chain links TRBV5-1 to TRBJ1-2, with 7 bases that match TRBD1. J was trimmed by 3 bases and V by 7 bases; bases with no gene match: 15. The germline gives CDR1 SGHRS, CDR2 YFSETQ. The CDR3 is 16 amino acids. The CDR3 reads CASAWGEETGDYGYTF. The CDR3, as DNA: TGCGCCAGCGCCTGGGGGGAAGAAACAGGGGACTATGGCTACACCTTC. The complete variable domain, with remaining parts taken from reference TRBV5-1 and TRBJ1-2, reads KAGVTQTPRYLIKTRGQQVTLSCSPISGHRSVSWYQQTPGQGLQFLFEYFSETQRNKGNFPGRFSGRQFSNSRSEMNVSTLELGDSALYLCASAWGEETGDYGYTFGSGTRLTVV.

The chain combines TRBV5-1 with TRBJ2-5; TRBD2 agrees at 12 bases. Germline V lookup: CDR1 SGHRS, CDR2 YFSETQ. V shed 5 bases, J shed 5 bases, and the junction held 10 bases outside the gene matches. This CDR3 has 16 amino acids. CDR3 sequence: CASSQLAGGNGETQYF. CDR3 coding DNA: TGCGCCAGCAGTCAACTAGCGGGGGGCAATGGGGAGACCCAGTACTTC.

This clone came up once. The V gene is TRBV7-2, the J gene TRBJ2-3; D is uncertain. Germline values: CDR1 SGHTA, CDR2 FQGNSA. The CDR3 consists of 12 residues. The V and J ends lost 3 bases and 3 bases respectively, with 4 bases between them. The CDR3 spells CASSLLTDTQYF. CDR3 bases: TGTGCCAGCAGCTTGCTAACAGATACGCAGTATTTT.

This chain uses TRBV18 with TRBJ2-3, with 7 bases lining up with TRBD1. CDR3 length equals 15 residues. V lost 3 bases, J lost 3 bases, and 6 bases stayed unmatched. Germline V CDR1 and CDR2: KGHSH, LQKENI. The CDR3 DNA sequence: TGTGCCAGCTCACCGTCCGGGACAGTTACAGATACGCAGTATTTT. Protein product: CASSPSGTVTDTQYF. Combining the CDR3 with reference TRBV18 and TRBJ2-3 gives the whole variable domain NAGVMQNPRHLVRRRGQEARLRCSPMKGHSHVYWYRQLPEEGLKFMVYLQKENIIDESGMPKERFSAEFPKEGPSILRIQQVVRGDSAAYFCASSPSGTVTDTQYFGPGTRLTVL.

The V call is TRBV2, the J call TRBJ1-2, with D maybe TRBD1 (5 bases). Germline V gene data show CDR1 as SNHLY and CDR2 as FYNNEI. V shed 7 bases and J shed 8 bases, with 14 bases lying between them. The CDR3 is 12 residues long. CDR3 DNA: TGTGCCAGCACTCTAAGGGGTAGAGGCTACACCTTC. It codes for CASTLRGRGYTF.

The genes are TRBV2 and TRBJ2-7; no clear D gene. Germline V gene lookup returns CDR1 SNHLY and CDR2 FYNNEI. CDR3 length: 10 amino acids. The ends were cut back, 4 bases at V and 6 bases at J, with 4 bases in the middle. CDR3 nucleotide sequence: TGTGCCAGCAGTGTTTTCGAGCAGTACGTC. Translating gives CASSVFEQYV.

This chain joins TRBV27 and TRBJ1-5, with D unclear. With 3 bases removed from V and 4 bases from J, the gap between germline ends came to 10 bases. CDR3 length equals 14 residues. The germline CDR1 and CDR2 sequences are MNHEY and SMNVEV (reference sequence). This CDR3 is CASSFSGPNQPQHF. The CDR3 DNA is TGTGCCAGCAGTTTTTCCGGGCCGAATCAGCCCCAGCATTTT.

The chain carries TRBV4-1 and TRBJ1-2; weak D call: TRBD1 (5 bases). The length of the CDR3 is 15 residues. Trimming cost V 0 bases and J 5 bases, with 13 bases left between them. Germline loops: CDR1 MGHRA, CDR2 YSYEKL. As DNA, the CDR3 is TGCGCCAGCAGCCAAGAAAACGACAGTGGGTATGGCTACACCTTC. The encoded protein is CASSQENDSGYGYTF.

Only a few counts were recorded for this clone. The chain links TRBV12-3 or TRBV12-4 to TRBJ1-2; D call uncertain. The CDR3 runs to 11 residues. Trimming took off 5 bases at V and 7 bases at J, with 8 bases between the two ends. CDR3 DNA: TGTGCCAGCAGTGGCGGACTTGGCTACACCTTC. Protein product: CASSGGLGYTF.

The chain combines TRBV28 with TRBJ2-5; 7 bases are a match to TRBD1. The germline gives CDR1 MDHEN, CDR2 SYDVKM. The ends lost 2 bases at V and 4 bases at J; junction bases unmatched: 10. CDR3 length equals 16 residues. The CDR3 DNA sequence: TGTGCCAGCAGTTTAGCGTGGCAGGGGGACAGAGAGACCCAGTACTTC. Translating it yields CASSLAWQGDRETQYF.

This sequence joins TRBV7-8 and TRBJ1-1; D not resolved. Per the germline V gene, CDR1 is SGHVS and CDR2 is FQNEAQ. The CDR3 covers 14 residues. The V end was cut by 0 bases, the J end by 3 bases, with 8 bases between. DNA for the CDR3: TGTGCCAGCAGCTTAGCTTCCACGGACACTGAAGCTTTCTTT. This sequence encodes CASSLASTDTEAFF.

CDR3 in amino acids: CASSQSTVSSYNEQFF. The CDR3 bases are TGTGCCAGCAGCCAATCGACGGTGAGCTCCTACAATGAGCAGTTCTTC. This sequence joins TRBV3-1 (or the pseudogene TRBV3-2) and TRBJ2-1; no clear D gene. The CDR3 loop spans 16 amino acids. Germline V gene lookup returns CDR1 LGHDT and CDR2 YNNKEL (reference sequence). V gave up 2 bases and J gave up 0 bases, with 11 bases separating them.

A single count supports this clone. The chain has TRBV28 and TRBJ2-7; 7 positions agree with TRBD1. Losses at the gene ends were 4 bases for V and 3 bases for J; bases not matched to a gene: 15. Per the germline V gene, CDR1 is MDHEN and CDR2 is SYDVKM. The CDR3 has 17 residues. The CDR3 is CASSSHATGRVVYEQYV. The CDR3 region has the DNA TGTGCCAGCAGTTCCCACGCGACAGGGCGTGTCGTCTACGAGCAGTACGTC.